Each of the 4 T cell receptor beta chains below was sequenced from the same sample in a study of cytomegalovirus exposure and HLA in healthy donors. Vbeta (60) and Jbeta (13) primers were used in the PCR. TCRdb's table, derived via immunoSEQ multiplex PCR, lists solely in-frame clones and lacks some. The sample holds around 65,000 clones, 60% to 80% seen once. Sequencing input: PBMCs. The source of these receptors is a man aged 35 to 55 in good health and CMV-seropositive.

The chain joins TRBV30 to TRBJ2-2; 13 nucleotides agree with TRBD2. The germline gives CDR1 GTSNPN, CDR2 SVGIG (reference sequence). Trimming cost V 4 bases and J 8 bases; bases outside gene matches: 4. This CDR3 contains 14 residues. The CDR3 protein is CAWKLAGGRGELFF. The DNA for the CDR3 is TGTGCCTGGAAACTAGCGGGGGGGCGGGGGGAGCTGTTTTTT.

In its sample, this clone was seen a few times. V usage is TRBV5-1 and J usage is TRBJ1-1; TRBD1 might be the D (5 bases). The CDR3 is 14 amino acids. Looked up from germline, CDR1 is SGHRS and CDR2 is YFSETQ. Trimming took 4 bases from V and 4 from J, leaving 14 bases between them. DNA of the CDR3: TGCGCCAGCAGCATTAATACAGGTGGCACTGAAGCTTTCTTT. It specifies CASSINTGGTEAFF.

This clone was observed a single time. The chain combines TRBV25-1 with TRBJ2-5; TRBD1 aligns across 8 bases. The better agreement between TRBJ2-7 and the DNA end casts doubt on the J call. The germline gives CDR1 MGHDK, CDR2 SYGVNS. The length of the CDR3 is 15 residues. CDR3 nucleotide sequence: TGTGCCAGCAGTAAACGGACAGGGAGCTCCTACGAGCAGTACTTC. Translated, it gives CASSKRTGSSYEQYF.

V is TRBV27 and J is TRBJ2-1; TRBD1 aligns across 7 bases. V trimming: 8 bases; J trimming: 8 bases; junction bases outside the gene matches: 9. The germline V gene encodes CDR1 MNHEY and CDR2 SMNVEV (reference sequence). This CDR3 spans 13 amino acids. Written as DNA, the CDR3 is TGTGCCAGCCTCCGACAGGGTGTCGATGAGCAGTTCTTC. Translation: CASLRQGVDEQFF.